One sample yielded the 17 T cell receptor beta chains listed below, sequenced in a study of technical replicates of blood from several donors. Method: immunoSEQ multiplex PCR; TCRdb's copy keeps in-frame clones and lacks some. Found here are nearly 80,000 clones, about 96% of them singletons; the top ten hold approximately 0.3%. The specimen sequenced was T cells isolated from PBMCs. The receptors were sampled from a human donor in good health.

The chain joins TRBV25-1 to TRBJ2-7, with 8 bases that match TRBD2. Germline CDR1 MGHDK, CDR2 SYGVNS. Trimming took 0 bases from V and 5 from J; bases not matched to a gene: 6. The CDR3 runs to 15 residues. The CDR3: CASSEYRSGNHEQYF. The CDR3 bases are TGTGCCAGCAGTGAATATCGTAGCGGGAACCACGAGCAGTACTTC.

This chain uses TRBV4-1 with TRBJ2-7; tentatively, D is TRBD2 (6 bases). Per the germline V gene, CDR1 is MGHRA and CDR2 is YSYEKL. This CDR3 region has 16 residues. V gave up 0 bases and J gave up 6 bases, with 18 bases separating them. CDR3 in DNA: TGCGCCAGCAGCCAAGAACAGATGGGCGCGGGAATCGAGCAGTACTTC. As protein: CASSQEQMGAGIEQYF.

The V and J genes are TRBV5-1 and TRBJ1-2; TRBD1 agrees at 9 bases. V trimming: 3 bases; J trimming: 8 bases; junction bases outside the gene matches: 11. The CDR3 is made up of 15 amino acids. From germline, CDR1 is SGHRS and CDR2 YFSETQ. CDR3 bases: TGCGCCAGCAGCTCGGAGACAGGGGGAAGGCGCGGCTACACCTTC. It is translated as CASSSETGGRRGYTF.

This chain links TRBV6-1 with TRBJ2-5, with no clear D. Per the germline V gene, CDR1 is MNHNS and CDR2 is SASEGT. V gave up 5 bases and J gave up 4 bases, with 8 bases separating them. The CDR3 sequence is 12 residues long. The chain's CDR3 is CASSPRSETQYF. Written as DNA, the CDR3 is TGTGCCAGCAGTCCCCGTTCAGAGACCCAGTACTTC.

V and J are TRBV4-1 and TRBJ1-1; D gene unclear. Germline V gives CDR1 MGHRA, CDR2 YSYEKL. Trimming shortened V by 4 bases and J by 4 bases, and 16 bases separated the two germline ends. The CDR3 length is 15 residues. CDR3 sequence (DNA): TGCGCCAGCAGCCGCCCGACCGGCGGGCTCACTGAAGCTTTCTTT. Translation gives CASSRPTGGLTEAFF.

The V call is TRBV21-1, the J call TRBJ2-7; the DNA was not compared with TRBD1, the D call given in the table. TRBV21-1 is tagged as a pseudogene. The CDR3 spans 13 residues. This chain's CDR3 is CASSTWAGYEQYF. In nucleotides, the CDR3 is TGTGCCAGCTCGACGTGGGCTGGATACGAGCAGTACTTC.

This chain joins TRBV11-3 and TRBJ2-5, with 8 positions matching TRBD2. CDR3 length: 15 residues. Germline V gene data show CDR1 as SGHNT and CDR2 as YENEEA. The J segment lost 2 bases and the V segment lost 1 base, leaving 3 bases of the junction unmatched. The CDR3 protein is CASSLGSGGQETQYF. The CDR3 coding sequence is TGTGCCAGCAGCTTAGGTTCGGGAGGGCAAGAGACCCAGTACTTC.

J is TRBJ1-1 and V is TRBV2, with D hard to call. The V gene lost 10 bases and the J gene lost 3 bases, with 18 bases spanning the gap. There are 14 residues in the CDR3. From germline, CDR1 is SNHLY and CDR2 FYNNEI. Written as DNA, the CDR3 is TGTGCCAACCTGGCCCCCGAGGTCTACACTGAAGCTTTCTTT. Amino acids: CANLAPEVYTEAFF. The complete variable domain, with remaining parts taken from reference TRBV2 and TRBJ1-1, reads EPEVTQTPSHQVTQMGQEVILRCVPISNHLYFYWYRQILGQKVEFLVSFYNNEISEKSEIFDDQFSVERPDGSNFTLKIRSTKLEDSAMYFCANLAPEVYTEAFFGQGTRLTVV.

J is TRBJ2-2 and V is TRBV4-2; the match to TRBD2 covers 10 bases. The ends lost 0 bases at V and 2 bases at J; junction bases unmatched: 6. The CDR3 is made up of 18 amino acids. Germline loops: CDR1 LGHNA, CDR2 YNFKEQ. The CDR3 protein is CASSQEPSGSTNTGELFF. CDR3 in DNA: TGTGCCAGCAGCCAAGAGCCTAGCGGGAGTACAAACACCGGGGAGCTGTTTTTT.

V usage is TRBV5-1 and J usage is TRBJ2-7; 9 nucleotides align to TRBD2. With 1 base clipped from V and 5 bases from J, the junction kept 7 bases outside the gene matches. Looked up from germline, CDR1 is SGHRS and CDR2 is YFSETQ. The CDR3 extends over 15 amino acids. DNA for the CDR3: TGCGCCAGCAGCTTGAGTGGCGGGAGGGCCCACGAGCAGTACTTC. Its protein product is CASSLSGGRAHEQYF.

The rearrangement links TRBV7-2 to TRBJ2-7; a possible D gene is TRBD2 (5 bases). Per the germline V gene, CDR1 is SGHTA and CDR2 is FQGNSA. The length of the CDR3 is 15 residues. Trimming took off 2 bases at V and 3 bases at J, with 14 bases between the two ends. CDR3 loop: CASSLTSRVHYEQYF. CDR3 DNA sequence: TGTGCCAGCAGCTTAACTTCGCGGGTTCACTACGAGCAGTACTTC.

The CDR3 region is CASSQVQGTSPGEQYF. The CDR3 DNA reads as TGCGCCAGCAGCCAAGTACAAGGGACTAGCCCGGGGGAGCAGTACTTC. V gene TRBV4-3 combines with J gene TRBJ2-7, with 9 bases that match TRBD2. Germline CDR1 LGHNA, CDR2 YSLEER. The CDR3 is 16 amino acids. V dropped 1 base and J dropped 7; count of bases not matched to a gene: 11.

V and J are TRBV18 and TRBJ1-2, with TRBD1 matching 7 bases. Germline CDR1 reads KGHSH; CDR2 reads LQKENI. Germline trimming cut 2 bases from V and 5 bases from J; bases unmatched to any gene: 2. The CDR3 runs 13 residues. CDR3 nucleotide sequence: TGTGCCAGCTCACCAGACAGGGTTTATGGCTACACCTTC. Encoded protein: CASSPDRVYGYTF.

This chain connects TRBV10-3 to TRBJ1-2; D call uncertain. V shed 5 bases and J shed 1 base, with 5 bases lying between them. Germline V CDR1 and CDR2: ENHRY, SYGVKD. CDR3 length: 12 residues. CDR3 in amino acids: CAISPDNYGYTF. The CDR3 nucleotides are TGTGCCATCAGTCCAGATAACTATGGCTACACCTTC.

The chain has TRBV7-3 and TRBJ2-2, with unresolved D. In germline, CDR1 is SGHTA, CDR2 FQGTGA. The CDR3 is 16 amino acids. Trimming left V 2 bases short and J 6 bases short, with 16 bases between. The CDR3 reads CASSLQSPRSAGELFF. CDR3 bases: TGTGCCAGCAGCTTACAGTCCCCTAGGTCGGCCGGGGAGCTGTTTTTT.

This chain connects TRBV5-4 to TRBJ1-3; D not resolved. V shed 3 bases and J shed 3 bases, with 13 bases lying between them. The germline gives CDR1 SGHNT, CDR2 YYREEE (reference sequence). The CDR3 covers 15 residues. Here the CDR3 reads CASSSGRVDGNTIYF. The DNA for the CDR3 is TGTGCCAGCAGCTCGGGGAGGGTGGATGGAAACACCATATATTTT.

The CDR3 spells CASSLSGGEGTNQPQHF. The CDR3 DNA reads TGTGCCAGCAGTTTAAGCGGTGGGGAGGGGACTAATCAGCCCCAGCATTTT. V is TRBV27 and J is TRBJ1-5, with TRBD1 as a possible D gene (5 bases). The ends were cut back, 2 bases at V and 4 bases at J, with 18 bases in the middle. The length of the CDR3 is 17 residues. Looked up from germline, CDR1 is MNHEY and CDR2 is SMNVEV (reference sequence).